Detailed here is one T cell receptor (beta chain). Its antigen is currently unknown. One tube held mixed TRB-A and TRB-B primer pools for touch-down PCR. TCRdb reworked the multiplex PCR reads into one entry per CDR3 protein, no DNA. The table for this sample gives around 15,000 distinct CDR3 sequences. TRB amplification used around 0.25 ug of peripheral blood genomic DNA. These data belong to a study of T cell clusters in autoimmune cytopenias. The wider study: The median distinct TRB clonotype count was approximately 2,400 per sample, from a median roughly 50,000 reads.

Germline V gives CDR1 KGHSH, CDR2 LQKENI. CDR3 length equals 16 residues. Study observations and caveats: TRB repertoire shifts in secondary cytopenia and chronic lymphocytic leukemia mostly reflected lymphoma, not autoimmunity. Primary autoimmune cytopenia patients appeared to lack physiological T cell clusters present in healthy donors.

The sequenced sample consisted of peripheral blood. This sequence joins TRBV18 and TRBJ2-2. The source is a human donor with an autoimmune cytopenia or autoimmune hepatitis (not recorded which). CDR3 sequence reads: CASSPRRPENTGELFF.